These 23 T cell receptor beta chains were all obtained from the same sample, sequenced in a study of T-cell reconstitution after alpha-beta-depleted transplantation in children. Unique molecular identifiers were built into the TCRbeta library. TCRdb processed the PCR reads anew with MiXCR; each CDR3 protein has one entry. The top ten clones hold around 14% of a sample with under 75,000 distinct CDR3 sequences, roughly a tenth of them seen once. The specimen was PBMCs, collected before TCRalphabeta/CD19-depleted stem cell transplant. Source of these receptors: a boy between 5 and 17 years old with acute myeloid leukemia, due to receive a stem cell transplant.

The rearrangement joins TRBV10-3 to TRBJ1-5; no definite D call. Germline loops: CDR1 ENHRY, CDR2 SYGVKD. The CDR3 length is 11 residues. The germline V and J ends were trimmed by 5 bases and 10 bases, with 9 bases remaining between them. CDR3 region: CAISLQRPQHF. In DNA form, the CDR3 reads TGTGCCATCAGTCTCCAACGACCCCAGCATTTT.

The sample holds many counts of this clonotype. The chain recombines TRBV27 with TRBJ2-1; D ambiguous. This CDR3 is built from 11 residues. CDR1 and CDR2 (germline): MNHEY, SMNVEV (reference sequence). V lost 8 bases to trimming and J lost 6 bases, with 8 bases between them. The CDR3 DNA reads TGTGCCAGCCCCCCCTTCAATGAGCAGTTCTTC. Translation gives CASPPFNEQFF.

This clonotype was seen at least ten times. This chain joins TRBV9 and TRBJ2-3; no clear D gene. Per the germline V gene, CDR1 is SGDLS and CDR2 is YYNGEE. There are 13 residues in the CDR3. V shed 7 bases and J shed 4 bases, with 13 bases lying between them. For the CDR3, the DNA is TGTGCCAGCGGAGACCCCGGCCCAGATACGCAGTATTTT. Its translation: CASGDPGPDTQYF.

The table lists this clonotype with many counts. The V and J genes are TRBV20-1 and TRBJ2-5, with D perhaps matching TRBD1 or TRBD2 (5 bases each). Germline V gene lookup returns CDR1 DFQATT and CDR2 SNEGSKA (reference sequence). This CDR3 is built from 12 residues. The chain's CDR3 is CRQSGTGGTQYF. The CDR3 DNA sequence: TGCAGGCAGTCCGGGACCGGAGGGACCCAGTACTTC.

The table lists this clonotype with a few counts. The rearrangement uses TRBV9 and TRBJ2-3; 10 bases align to TRBD2. The germline V gene has CDR1 SGDLS and CDR2 YYNGEE. V was pared by 0 bases and J by 5 bases, with 6 bases of the junction left unmatched. This CDR3 region has 16 residues. CDR3 loop: CASSVGVASGRDTQYF. As DNA, the CDR3 is TGTGCCAGCAGCGTAGGTGTCGCTAGCGGGAGAGATACGCAGTATTTT.

This clonotype came up many times. This chain joins TRBV20-1 and TRBJ1-4, with D unresolved. Trimming took off 5 bases at V and 3 bases at J, with 13 bases between the two ends. Germline lookup yields CDR1 DFQATT and CDR2 SNEGSKA (reference sequence). This CDR3 has 14 amino acids. This CDR3 reads CSAWRWVANEKLFF. Here the CDR3 DNA reads TGCAGTGCTTGGAGATGGGTGGCTAATGAAAAACTGTTTTTT.

This clonotype has a count of ten or more. V gene TRBV20-1 combines with J gene TRBJ2-3, with D perhaps TRBD2 (6 bases). Germline CDR1 and CDR2: DFQATT and SNEGSKA (reference sequence). The CDR3 consists of 14 residues. Trimming pared 3 bases from V and 1 base from J, leaving 11 bases between. CDR3: CSARSGGGTDTQYF. DNA of the CDR3: TGCAGTGCTAGGTCGGGCGGGGGCACAGATACGCAGTATTTT.

This clonotype was recorded many times. The gene calls are TRBV20-1 and TRBJ1-5; D is uncertain. This CDR3 comprises 14 residues. Germline loops: CDR1 DFQATT, CDR2 SNEGSKA (reference sequence). Deletions cut 0 bases from V and 2 bases from J, with 8 bases between. CDR3 in DNA: TGCAGTGCTAGAGATGGCGGGGGCAATCAGCCCCAGCATTTT. Translating gives CSARDGGGNQPQHF.

This clonotype was seen many times. In nucleotides, the CDR3 is TGCGCCAGCACCGGTACTAGCGGGGGCTACAATGAGCAGTTCTTC. This gives the protein CASTGTSGGYNEQFF. The chain joins TRBV10-2 to TRBJ2-1; 11 bases are shared with TRBD2. The ends lost 7 bases at V and 3 bases at J; junction bases unmatched: 5. Germline lookup yields CDR1 WSHSY and CDR2 SAAADI. This CDR3 comprises 15 residues.

There are a few counts of this clonotype. The chain carries TRBV11-2 and TRBJ1-2, with 12 bases lining up with TRBD1. V lost 4 bases, J lost 8 bases, and 20 bases stayed unmatched. The CDR3 extends over 19 amino acids. Germline lookup yields CDR1 SGHAT and CDR2 FQNNGV. The CDR3 loop reads CASSSERRDRGRLGWGYTF. The CDR3, as DNA: TGTGCCAGCAGCTCCGAACGCCGGGACAGGGGGCGCTTGGGGTGGGGCTACACCTTC.

The rearrangement uses TRBV29-1 and TRBJ2-1, with D possibly TRBD2 on 6 matching bases. This CDR3 has 15 amino acids. In germline, CDR1 is SQVTM, CDR2 ANQGSEA. V was pared by 6 bases and J by 0 bases, with 15 bases between. CDR3 residues: CSVEGPLSSYNEQFF. The CDR3, as DNA: TGCAGCGTGGAGGGACCCTTGAGCTCCTACAATGAGCAGTTCTTC.

The table lists this clonotype with many counts. The rearrangement links TRBV20-1 to TRBJ1-5; D not certain. Trimming removed 5 bases from V and 0 bases from J, with 11 bases in between. The CDR3 covers 14 residues. CDR1 is DFQATT, CDR2 SNEGSKA, per germline (reference sequence). The CDR3 loop reads CSALGRDSNQPQHF. CDR3 DNA sequence: TGCAGTGCTCTCGGAAGGGATAGCAATCAGCCCCAGCATTTT.

This clonotype was seen many times. This sequence joins TRBV5-6 and TRBJ1-5; tentatively, D is TRBD1 (6 bases). CDR1 and CDR2 from the germline V gene are SGHDT and YYEEEE. This CDR3 has 15 amino acids. V lost 5 bases, J lost 4 bases, and 16 bases lay in between. In DNA form, the CDR3 reads TGTGCCAGCAGTCCCCCCGGGACACTAAATCAGCCCCAGCATTTT. Protein sequence: CASSPPGTLNQPQHF.

V is TRBV20-1 and J is TRBJ2-3; 8 bases align to TRBD2. The ends lost 3 bases at V and 0 bases at J; junction bases unmatched: 5. The CDR3 loop spans 15 amino acids. CDR1 is DFQATT, CDR2 SNEGSKA, per germline (reference sequence). The CDR3 spells CSASPLAGSTDTQYF. CDR3 nucleotides: TGCAGTGCTAGTCCATTAGCGGGGAGCACAGATACGCAGTATTTT.

The gene calls are TRBV6-5 and TRBJ1-1, with D hard to call. The V gene lost 3 bases and the J gene lost 5 bases, with 19 bases spanning the gap. Germline CDR1 reads MNHEY; CDR2 reads SVGAGI. The CDR3 runs 16 residues. CDR3 sequence reads: CASSYFWSGLGTEAFF. The DNA of the CDR3 is TGTGCCAGCAGTTATTTTTGGTCTGGCCTGGGAACTGAAGCTTTCTTT.

The V gene is TRBV29-1, the J gene TRBJ2-1; 7 bases agree with TRBD1. This CDR3 comprises 13 residues. Trimming took 3 bases from V and 7 from J; bases not matched to a gene: 6. Germline lookup yields CDR1 SQVTM and CDR2 ANQGSEA. The CDR3 sequence: CSVETGHENEQFF. In DNA, the CDR3 is TGCAGCGTTGAGACAGGGCATGAAAATGAGCAGTTCTTC.

This clonotype was seen repeatedly, ten times or more. V is TRBV28 and J is TRBJ1-2; D is uncertain. Per germline, CDR1 MDHEN and CDR2 SYDVKM. There are 14 residues in the CDR3. Trimming stripped 2 bases from V and 8 bases from J, with 15 bases between. The CDR3 region is CASSLQQIEGGYTF. The CDR3, as DNA: TGTGCCAGCAGTTTACAGCAGATCGAGGGAGGCTACACCTTC.

This clonotype was seen at least ten times. The rearrangement links TRBV15 to TRBJ2-3; D remains unclear. Germline values: CDR1 LNHNV, CDR2 YYDKDF (reference sequence). This CDR3 contains 19 residues. Trimming shortened V by 0 bases and J by 3 bases, and 22 bases separated the two germline ends. The DNA for the CDR3 is TGTGCCACCAGCAGAGAAATTTTGGGCCTCAAGCCGGTGACAGATACGCAGTATTTT. This gives the protein CATSREILGLKPVTDTQYF.

This clonotype was seen repeatedly, ten times or more. V gene TRBV5-6 combines with J gene TRBJ2-5, with D possibly TRBD2 on 5 matching bases. With 4 bases removed from V and 7 bases from J, the gap between germline ends came to 14 bases. The CDR3 is 13 amino acids. CDR1 and CDR2 (germline): SGHDT, YYEEEE. CDR3 nucleotide sequence: TGTGCCAGCAGCCGAGGCTGGAGCGGGACCCAGTACTTC. Its translation is CASSRGWSGTQYF.

This clonotype was observed many times. V is TRBV7-8 and J is TRBJ2-7; 11 bases align to TRBD2. The germline V gene encodes CDR1 SGHVS and CDR2 FQNEAQ. V shed 6 bases and J 3 bases; nucleotides not matched to a gene: 10. The CDR3 consists of 16 residues. In DNA form, the CDR3 reads TGTGCCAGCAGAACAGGACTAGCGGGTAGGATCTACGAGCAGTACTTC. Its protein is CASRTGLAGRIYEQYF.

At least ten counts were recorded for this clonotype. V is TRBV11-2 and J is TRBJ2-1; D unclear. The CDR3 spans 17 residues. Germline CDR1 is SGHAT and CDR2 is FQNNGV. V lost 0 bases, J lost 10 bases, and 22 bases lay in between. The CDR3 is CASSLEITAQPRGEQFF. As DNA, the CDR3 is TGTGCCAGCAGCTTAGAGATTACTGCTCAGCCCCGTGGAGAGCAGTTCTTC.

This clonotype was seen at least ten times. This chain joins TRBV7-9 and TRBJ2-7; D is unclear. This CDR3 spans 13 amino acids. Germline CDR1 reads SEHNR; CDR2 reads FQNEAQ (reference sequence). Trimming left V 6 bases short and J 0 bases short, with 9 bases between. CDR3 protein: CASRIATSYEQYF. CDR3 bases: TGTGCCAGCAGGATCGCTACCTCCTACGAGCAGTACTTC.

This clonotype was picked up many times. This chain joins TRBV7-2 and TRBJ2-7; tentatively, D is TRBD1 (7 bases). The CDR3 consists of 14 residues. V lost 3 bases to trimming and J lost 6 bases, with 15 bases between them. Germline V gene lookup returns CDR1 SGHTA and CDR2 FQGNSA. CDR3 amino acids: CASSFTRQGGEQYF. Written as DNA, the CDR3 is TGTGCCAGCAGCTTCACCCGACAGGGAGGCGAGCAGTACTTC. Variable domain in full (rest from reference TRBV7-2 and TRBJ2-7): GAGVSQSPSNKVTEKGKDVELRCDPISGHTALYWYRQSLGQGLEFLIYFQGNSAPDKSGLPSDRFSAERTGGSVSTLTIQRTQQEDSAVYLCASSFTRQGGEQYFGPGTRLTVT.